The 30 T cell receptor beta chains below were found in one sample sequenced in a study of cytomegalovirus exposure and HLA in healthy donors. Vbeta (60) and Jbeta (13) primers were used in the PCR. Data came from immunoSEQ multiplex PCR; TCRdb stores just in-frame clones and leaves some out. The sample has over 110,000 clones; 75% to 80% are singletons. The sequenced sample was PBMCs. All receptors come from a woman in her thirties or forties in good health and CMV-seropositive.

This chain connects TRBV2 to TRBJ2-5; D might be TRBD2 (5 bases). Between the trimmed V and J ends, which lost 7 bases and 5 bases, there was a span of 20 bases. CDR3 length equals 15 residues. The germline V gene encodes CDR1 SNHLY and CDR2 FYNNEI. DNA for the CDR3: TGTGCCAGCACCCGAACCCGACTAACCGGGGAGACCCAGTACTTC. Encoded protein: CASTRTRLTGETQYF.

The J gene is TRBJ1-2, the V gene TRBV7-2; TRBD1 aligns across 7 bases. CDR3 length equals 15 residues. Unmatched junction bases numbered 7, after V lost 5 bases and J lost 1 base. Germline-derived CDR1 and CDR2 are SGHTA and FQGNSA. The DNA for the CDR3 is TGTGCCAGCAGCCCACAGGGGACCCTTAACTATGGCTACACCTTC. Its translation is CASSPQGTLNYGYTF.

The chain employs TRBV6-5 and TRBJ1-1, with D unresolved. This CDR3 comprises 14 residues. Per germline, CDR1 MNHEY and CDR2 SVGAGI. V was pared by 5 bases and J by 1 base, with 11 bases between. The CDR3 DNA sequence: TGTGCCAGCAGTGTACTAACAACGAACACTGAAGCTTTCTTT. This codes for CASSVLTTNTEAFF.

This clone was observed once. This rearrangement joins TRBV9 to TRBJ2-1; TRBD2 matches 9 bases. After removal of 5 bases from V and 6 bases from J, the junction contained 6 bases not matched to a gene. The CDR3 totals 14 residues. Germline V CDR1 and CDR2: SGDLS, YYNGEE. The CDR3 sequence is CASRPGLAFNEQFF. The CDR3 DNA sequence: TGTGCCAGCAGGCCGGGACTAGCTTTCAATGAGCAGTTCTTC.

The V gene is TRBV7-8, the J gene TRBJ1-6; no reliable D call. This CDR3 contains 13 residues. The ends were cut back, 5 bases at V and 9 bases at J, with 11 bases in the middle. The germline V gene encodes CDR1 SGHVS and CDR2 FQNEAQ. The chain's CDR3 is CASSPSGGSPLHF. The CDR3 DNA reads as TGTGCCAGCAGCCCATCAGGAGGTTCACCCCTCCACTTT.

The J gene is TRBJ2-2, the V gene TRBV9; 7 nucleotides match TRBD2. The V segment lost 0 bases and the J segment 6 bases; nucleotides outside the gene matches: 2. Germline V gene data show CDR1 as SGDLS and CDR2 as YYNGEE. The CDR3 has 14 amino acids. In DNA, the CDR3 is TGTGCCAGCAGCGTAGCGGGAGGCGCCGGGGAGCTGTTTTTT. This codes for CASSVAGGAGELFF.

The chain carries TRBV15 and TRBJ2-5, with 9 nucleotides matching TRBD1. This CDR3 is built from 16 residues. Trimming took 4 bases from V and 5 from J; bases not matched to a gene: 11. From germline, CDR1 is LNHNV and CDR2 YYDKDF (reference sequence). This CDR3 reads CATSNRRDRGFETQYF. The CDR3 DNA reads TGTGCCACCAGCAATAGGAGAGACAGGGGGTTTGAGACCCAGTACTTC.

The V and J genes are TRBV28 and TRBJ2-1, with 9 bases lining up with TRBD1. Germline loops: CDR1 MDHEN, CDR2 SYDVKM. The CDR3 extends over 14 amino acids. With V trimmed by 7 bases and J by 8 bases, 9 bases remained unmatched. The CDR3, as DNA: TGTGCCAGCAACTTGGCACAGGGGGCGTATGAGCAGTTCTTC. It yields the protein CASNLAQGAYEQFF.

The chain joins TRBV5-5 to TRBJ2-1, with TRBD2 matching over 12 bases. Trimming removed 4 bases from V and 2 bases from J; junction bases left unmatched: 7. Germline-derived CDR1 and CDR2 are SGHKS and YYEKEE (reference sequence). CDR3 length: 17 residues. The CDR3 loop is CASSPRTSGIAYNEQFF. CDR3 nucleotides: TGTGCCAGCAGCCCAAGGACTAGCGGGATTGCCTACAATGAGCAGTTCTTC.

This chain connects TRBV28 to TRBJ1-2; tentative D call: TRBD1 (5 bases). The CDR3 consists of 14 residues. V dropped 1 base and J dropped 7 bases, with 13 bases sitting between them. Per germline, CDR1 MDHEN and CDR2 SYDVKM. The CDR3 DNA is TGTGCCAGCAGTTTATCCGACAGATTGGTTGGCTACACCTTC. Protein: CASSLSDRLVGYTF.

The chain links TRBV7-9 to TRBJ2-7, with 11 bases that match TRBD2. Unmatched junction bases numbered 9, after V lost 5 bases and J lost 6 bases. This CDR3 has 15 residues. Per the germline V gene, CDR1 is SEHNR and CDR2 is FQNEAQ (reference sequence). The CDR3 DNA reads TGTGCCAGCAGCAACACTAGCGGGAGATTCGCCGAGCAGTACTTC. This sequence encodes CASSNTSGRFAEQYF.

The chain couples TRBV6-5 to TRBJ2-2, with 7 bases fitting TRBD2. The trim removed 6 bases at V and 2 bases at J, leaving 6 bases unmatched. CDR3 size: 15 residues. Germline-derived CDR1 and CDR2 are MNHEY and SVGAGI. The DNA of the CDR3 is TGTGCCAGCAGGCTGGCTAGCGGCAACACCGGGGAGCTGTTTTTT. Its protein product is CASRLASGNTGELFF.

CDR3 sequence: CASSLAGADEQYF. The CDR3 DNA reads as TGTGCCAGCAGCTTGGCAGGGGCTGACGAGCAGTACTTC. V usage is TRBV5-5 and J usage is TRBJ2-7, with D perhaps matching TRBD1 (6 bases). CDR3 length: 13 residues. Trimming took off 0 bases at V and 5 bases at J, with 9 bases between the two ends. Germline V gene data show CDR1 as SGHKS and CDR2 as YYEKEE (reference sequence).

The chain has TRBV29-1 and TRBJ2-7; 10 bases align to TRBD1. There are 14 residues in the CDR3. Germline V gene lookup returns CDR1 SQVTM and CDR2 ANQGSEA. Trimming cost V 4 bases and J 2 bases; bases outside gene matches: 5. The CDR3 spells CSVVTGTGAYEQYF. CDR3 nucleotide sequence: TGCAGCGTTGTCACCGGGACAGGGGCCTACGAGCAGTACTTC.

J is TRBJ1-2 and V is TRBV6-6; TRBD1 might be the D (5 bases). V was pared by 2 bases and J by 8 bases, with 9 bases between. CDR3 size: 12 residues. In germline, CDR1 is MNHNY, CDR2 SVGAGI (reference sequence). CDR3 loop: CASSYGARGYTF. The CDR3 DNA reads TGTGCCAGCAGTTACGGGGCGAGAGGCTACACCTTC.

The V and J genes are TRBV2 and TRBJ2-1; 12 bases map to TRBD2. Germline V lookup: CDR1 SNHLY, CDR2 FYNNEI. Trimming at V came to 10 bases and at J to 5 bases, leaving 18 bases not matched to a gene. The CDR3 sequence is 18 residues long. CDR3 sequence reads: CANSRAGGRLAGDNEQFF. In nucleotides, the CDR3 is TGTGCCAACAGCAGAGCGGGGGGCAGACTAGCGGGAGACAATGAGCAGTTCTTC.

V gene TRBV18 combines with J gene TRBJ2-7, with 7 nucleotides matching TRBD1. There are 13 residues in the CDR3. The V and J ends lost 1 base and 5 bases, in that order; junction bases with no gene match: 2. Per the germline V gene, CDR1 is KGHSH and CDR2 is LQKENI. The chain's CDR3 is CASSPRQGDEQYF. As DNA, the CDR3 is TGTGCCAGCTCACCACGACAGGGCGACGAGCAGTACTTC.

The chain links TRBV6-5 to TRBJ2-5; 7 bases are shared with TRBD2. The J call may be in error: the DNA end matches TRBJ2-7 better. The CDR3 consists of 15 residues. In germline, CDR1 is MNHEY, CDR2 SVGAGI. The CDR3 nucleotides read TGTGCCAGCAGTTACTCCAGCGGGATAAAGACCGAGCAGTACTTC. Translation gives CASSYSSGIKTEQYF.

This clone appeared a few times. CDR3 amino acids: CASSGYSGSTGELFF. DNA of the CDR3: TGTGCCAGCAGTGGGTATAGCGGGAGTACCGGGGAGCTGTTTTTT. The chain recombines TRBV2 with TRBJ2-2, with 9 bases lining up with TRBD2. V lost 4 bases and J lost 5; bases outside the gene matches: 5. This CDR3 spans 15 amino acids. Germline CDR1 reads SNHLY; CDR2 reads FYNNEI.

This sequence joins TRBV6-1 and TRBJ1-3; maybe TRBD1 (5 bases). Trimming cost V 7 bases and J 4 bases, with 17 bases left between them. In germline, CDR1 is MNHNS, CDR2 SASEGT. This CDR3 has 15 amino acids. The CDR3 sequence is CASMEGLDLGNTIYF. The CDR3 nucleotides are TGTGCCAGCATGGAGGGACTTGACTTAGGAAACACCATATATTTT.

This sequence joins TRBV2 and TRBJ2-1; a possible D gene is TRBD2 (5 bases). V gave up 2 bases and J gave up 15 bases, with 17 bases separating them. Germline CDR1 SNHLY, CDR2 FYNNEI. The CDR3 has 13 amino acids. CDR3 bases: TGTGCCAGCAGTGAATTGGCTAGCCTCCATCCGTTCTTC. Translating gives CASSELASLHPFF.

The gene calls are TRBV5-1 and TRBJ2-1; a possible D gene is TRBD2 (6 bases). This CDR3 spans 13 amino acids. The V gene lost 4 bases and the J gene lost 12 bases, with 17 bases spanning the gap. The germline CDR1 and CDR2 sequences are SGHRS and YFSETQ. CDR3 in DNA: TGCGCCAGCAGCCTACGGGACTCCTCAGGGCAGTTCTTC. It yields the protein CASSLRDSSGQFF.

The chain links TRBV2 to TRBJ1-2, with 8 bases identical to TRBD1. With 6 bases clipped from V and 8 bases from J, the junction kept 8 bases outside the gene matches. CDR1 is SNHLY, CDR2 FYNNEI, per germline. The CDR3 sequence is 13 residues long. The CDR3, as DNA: TGTGCCAGCAGAGACAGGGGAGGTGGCGGCTACACCTTC. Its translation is CASRDRGGGGYTF.

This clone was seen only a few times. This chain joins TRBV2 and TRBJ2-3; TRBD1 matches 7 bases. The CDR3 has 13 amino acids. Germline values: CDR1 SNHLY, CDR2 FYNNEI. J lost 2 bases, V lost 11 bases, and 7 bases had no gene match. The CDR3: CAHRQGYTDTQYF. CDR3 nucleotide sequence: TGTGCCCACAGACAGGGATACACAGATACGCAGTATTTT.

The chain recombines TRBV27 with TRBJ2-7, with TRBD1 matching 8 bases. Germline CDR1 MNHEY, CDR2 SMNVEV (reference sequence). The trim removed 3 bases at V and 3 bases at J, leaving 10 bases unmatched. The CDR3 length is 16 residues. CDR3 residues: CASSLFQGTGYYEQYF. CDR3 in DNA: TGTGCCAGCAGTTTGTTCCAGGGGACAGGATACTACGAGCAGTACTTC.

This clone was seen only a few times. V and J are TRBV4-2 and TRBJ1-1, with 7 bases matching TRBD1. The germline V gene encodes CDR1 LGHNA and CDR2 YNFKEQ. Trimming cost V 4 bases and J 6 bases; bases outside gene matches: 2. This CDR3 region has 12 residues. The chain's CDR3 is CASSPGTAEAFF. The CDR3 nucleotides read TGTGCCAGCAGCCCTGGGACAGCTGAAGCTTTCTTT.

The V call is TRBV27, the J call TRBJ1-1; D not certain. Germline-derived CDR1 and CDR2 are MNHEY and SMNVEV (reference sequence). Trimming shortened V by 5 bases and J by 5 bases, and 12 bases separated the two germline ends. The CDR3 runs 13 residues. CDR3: CASSRIRRTEAFF. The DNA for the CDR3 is TGTGCCAGCAGTCGGATAAGGAGGACTGAAGCTTTCTTT.

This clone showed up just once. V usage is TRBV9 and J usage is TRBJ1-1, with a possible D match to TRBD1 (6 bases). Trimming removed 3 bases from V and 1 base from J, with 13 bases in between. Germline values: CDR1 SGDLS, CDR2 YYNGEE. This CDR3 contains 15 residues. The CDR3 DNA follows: TGTGCCAGCAGCGGGTCGGGGGGGCGGAACACTGAAGCTTTCTTT. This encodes CASSGSGGRNTEAFF.

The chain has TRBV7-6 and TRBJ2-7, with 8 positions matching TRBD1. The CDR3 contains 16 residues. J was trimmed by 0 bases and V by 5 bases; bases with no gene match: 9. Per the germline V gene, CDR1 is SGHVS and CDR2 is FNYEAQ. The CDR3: CASSLRGQGNSYEQYF. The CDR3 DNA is TGTGCCAGCAGCCTTCGCGGACAGGGTAACTCCTACGAGCAGTACTTC. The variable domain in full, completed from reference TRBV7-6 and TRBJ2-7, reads GAGVSQSPRYKVTKRGQDVALRCDPISGHVSLYWYRQALGQGPEFLTYFNYEAQQDKSGLPNDRFSAERPEGSISTLTIQRTEQRDSAMYRCASSLRGQGNSYEQYFGPGTRLTVT.

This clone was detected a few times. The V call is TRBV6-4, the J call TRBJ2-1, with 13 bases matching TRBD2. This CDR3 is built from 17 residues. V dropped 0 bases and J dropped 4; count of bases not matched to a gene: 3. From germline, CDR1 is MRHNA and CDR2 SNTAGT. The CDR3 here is CASSDSGTSGDYNEQFF. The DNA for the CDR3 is TGTGCCAGCAGTGACTCGGGGACTAGCGGGGATTACAATGAGCAGTTCTTC.